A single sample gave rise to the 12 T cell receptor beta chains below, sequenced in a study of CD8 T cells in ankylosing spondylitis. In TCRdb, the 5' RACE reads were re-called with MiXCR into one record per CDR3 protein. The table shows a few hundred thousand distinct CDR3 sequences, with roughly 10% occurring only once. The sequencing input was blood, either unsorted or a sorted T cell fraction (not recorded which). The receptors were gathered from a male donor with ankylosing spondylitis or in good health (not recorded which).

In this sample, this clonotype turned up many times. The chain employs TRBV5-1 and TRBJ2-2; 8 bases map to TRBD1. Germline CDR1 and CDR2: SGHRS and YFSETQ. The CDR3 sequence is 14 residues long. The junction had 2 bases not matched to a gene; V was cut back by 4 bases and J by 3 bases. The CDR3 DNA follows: TGCGCCAGCAGCCCGGGACAGGACACCGGGGAGCTGTTTTTT. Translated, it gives CASSPGQDTGELFF.

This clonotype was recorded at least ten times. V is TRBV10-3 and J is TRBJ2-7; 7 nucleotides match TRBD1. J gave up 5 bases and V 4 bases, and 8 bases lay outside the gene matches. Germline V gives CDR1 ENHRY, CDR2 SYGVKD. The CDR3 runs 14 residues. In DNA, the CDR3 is TGTGCCATCAGTGCTATCCAGGGGGTGGACGAGCAGTACTTC. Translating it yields CAISAIQGVDEQYF.

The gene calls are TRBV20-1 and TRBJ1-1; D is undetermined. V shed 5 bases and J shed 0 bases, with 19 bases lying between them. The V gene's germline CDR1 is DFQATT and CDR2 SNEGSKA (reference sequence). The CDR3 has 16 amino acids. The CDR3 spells CSAPSGETTMNTEAFF. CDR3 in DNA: TGCAGTGCTCCTTCGGGTGAGACAACCATGAACACTGAAGCTTTCTTT.

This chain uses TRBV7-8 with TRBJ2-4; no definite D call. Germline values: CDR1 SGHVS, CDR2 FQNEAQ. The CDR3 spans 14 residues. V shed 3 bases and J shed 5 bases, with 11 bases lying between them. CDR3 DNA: TGTGCCAGCAGCTTCAGTAACGGTGAAAACATTCAGTACTTC. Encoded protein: CASSFSNGENIQYF.

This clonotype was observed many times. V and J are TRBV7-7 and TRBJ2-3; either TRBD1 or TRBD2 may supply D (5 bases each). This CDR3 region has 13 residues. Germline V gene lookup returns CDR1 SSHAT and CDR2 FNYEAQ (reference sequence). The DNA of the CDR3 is TGTGCTAGCGCCCAGGGCAATACAGATACGCAGTATTTT. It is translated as CASAQGNTDTQYF.

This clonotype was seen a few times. The CDR3 loop reads CSQGIKDEQYF. The CDR3 DNA reads TGCAGTCAGGGGATTAAGGACGAGCAGTACTTC. The chain is built from TRBV20-1 and TRBJ2-7; possible D gene TRBD1, 6 bases. The germline V gene has CDR1 DFQATT and CDR2 SNEGSKA (reference sequence). V lost 8 bases, J lost 5 bases, and 13 bases lay in between. CDR3 size: 11 residues.

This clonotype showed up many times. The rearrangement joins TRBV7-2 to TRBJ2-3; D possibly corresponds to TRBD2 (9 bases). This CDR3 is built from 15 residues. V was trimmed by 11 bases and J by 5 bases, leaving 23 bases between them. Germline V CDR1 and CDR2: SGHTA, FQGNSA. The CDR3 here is CAGARGRGGLDTQYF. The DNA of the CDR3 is TGTGCCGGAGCCAGGGGGCGGGGGGGCTTAGATACGCAGTATTTT.

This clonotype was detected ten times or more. The CDR3 nucleotides are TGTGCCAGCAGTAAGGACGGTGGATTGCCCCAGCATTTT. It yields the protein CASSKDGGLPQHF. The chain combines TRBV27 with TRBJ1-5; D uncertain. Germline-derived CDR1 and CDR2 are MNHEY and SMNVEV (reference sequence). The germline V and J ends were trimmed by 5 bases and 9 bases, with 14 bases remaining between them. The length of the CDR3 is 13 residues.

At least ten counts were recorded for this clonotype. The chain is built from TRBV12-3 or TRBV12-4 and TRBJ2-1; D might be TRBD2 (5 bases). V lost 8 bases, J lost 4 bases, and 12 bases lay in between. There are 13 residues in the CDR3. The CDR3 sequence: CASGPEGYNEQFF. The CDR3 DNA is TGTGCCAGCGGCCCTGAGGGTTACAATGAGCAGTTCTTC.

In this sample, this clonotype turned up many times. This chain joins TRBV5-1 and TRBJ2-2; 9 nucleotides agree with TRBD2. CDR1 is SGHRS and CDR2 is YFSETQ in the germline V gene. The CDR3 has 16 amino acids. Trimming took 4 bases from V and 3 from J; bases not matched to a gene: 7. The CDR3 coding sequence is TGCGCCAGCAGCCGTTCGGCTAGCGGGGACACCGGGGAGCTGTTTTTT. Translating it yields CASSRSASGDTGELFF.

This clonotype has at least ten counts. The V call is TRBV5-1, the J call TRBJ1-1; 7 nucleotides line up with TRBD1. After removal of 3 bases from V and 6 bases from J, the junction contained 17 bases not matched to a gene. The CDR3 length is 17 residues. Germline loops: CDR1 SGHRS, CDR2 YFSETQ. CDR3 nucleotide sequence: TGCGCCAGCAGCTCGGTCCCCCTAGGGGGCGGGCCGGCTGAAGCTTTCTTT. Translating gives CASSSVPLGGGPAEAFF.

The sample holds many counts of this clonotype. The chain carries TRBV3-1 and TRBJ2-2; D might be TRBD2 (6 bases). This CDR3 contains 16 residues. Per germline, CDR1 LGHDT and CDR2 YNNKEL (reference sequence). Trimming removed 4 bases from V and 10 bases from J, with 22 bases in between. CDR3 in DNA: TGTGCCAGCAGCCGCATGGGCGGGACTTATGTACCGGAGCTGTTTTTT. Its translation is CASSRMGGTYVPELFF.